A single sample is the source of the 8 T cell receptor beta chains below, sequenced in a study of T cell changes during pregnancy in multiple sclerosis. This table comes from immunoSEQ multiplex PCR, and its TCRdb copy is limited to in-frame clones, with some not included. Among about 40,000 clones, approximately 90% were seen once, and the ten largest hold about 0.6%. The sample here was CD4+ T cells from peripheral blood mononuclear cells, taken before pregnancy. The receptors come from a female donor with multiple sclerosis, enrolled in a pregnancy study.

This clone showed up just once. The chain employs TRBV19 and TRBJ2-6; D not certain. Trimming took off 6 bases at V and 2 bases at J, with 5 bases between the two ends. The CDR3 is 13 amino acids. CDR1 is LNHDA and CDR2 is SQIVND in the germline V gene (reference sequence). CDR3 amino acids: CASRQAGANVLTF. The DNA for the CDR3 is TGTGCCAGTAGACAAGCTGGGGCCAACGTCCTGACTTTC.

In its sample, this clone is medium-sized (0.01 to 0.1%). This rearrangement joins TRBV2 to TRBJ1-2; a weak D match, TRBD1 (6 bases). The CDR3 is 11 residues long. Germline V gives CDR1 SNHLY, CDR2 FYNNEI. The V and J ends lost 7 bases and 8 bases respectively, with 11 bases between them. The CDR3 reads CASKGGNGYTF. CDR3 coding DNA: TGTGCCAGCAAGGGGGGGAACGGCTACACCTTC.

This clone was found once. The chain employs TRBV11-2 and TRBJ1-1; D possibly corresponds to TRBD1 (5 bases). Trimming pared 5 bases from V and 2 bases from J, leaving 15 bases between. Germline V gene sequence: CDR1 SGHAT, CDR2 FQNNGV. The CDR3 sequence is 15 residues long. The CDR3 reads CASSPGPEFNTEAFF. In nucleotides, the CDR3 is TGTGCCAGCAGCCCAGGGCCCGAGTTCAACACTGAAGCTTTCTTT.

The CDR3 sequence is CSVERLAGYNEQFF. CDR3 nucleotides: TGCAGCGTTGAAAGACTAGCGGGCTACAATGAGCAGTTCTTC. V and J are TRBV29-1 and TRBJ2-1; 10 bases align to TRBD2. The CDR3 totals 14 residues. Germline V CDR1 and CDR2: SQVTM, ANQGSEA. Trimming cost V 2 bases and J 3 bases; bases outside gene matches: 1.

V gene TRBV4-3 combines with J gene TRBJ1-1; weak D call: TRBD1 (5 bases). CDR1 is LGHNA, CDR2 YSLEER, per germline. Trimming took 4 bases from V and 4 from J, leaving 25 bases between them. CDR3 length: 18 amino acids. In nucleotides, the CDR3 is TGCGCCAGCAGCCCCGCGGGGGGGGAGGGGTGGGGTGGCACTGAAGCTTTCTTT. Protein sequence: CASSPAGGEGWGGTEAFF.

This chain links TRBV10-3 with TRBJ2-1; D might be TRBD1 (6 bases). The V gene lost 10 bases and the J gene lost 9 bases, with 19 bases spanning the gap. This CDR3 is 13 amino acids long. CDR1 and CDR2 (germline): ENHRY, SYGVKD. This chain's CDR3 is CATTQGSEGEQFF. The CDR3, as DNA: TGTGCCACAACTCAGGGGTCCGAGGGTGAGCAGTTCTTC.

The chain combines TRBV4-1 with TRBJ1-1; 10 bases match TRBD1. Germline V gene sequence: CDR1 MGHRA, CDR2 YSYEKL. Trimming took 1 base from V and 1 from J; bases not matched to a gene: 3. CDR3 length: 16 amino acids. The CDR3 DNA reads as TGCGCCAGCAGCCAAGGGGACAGGGGAAGGAACACTGAAGCTTTCTTT. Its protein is CASSQGDRGRNTEAFF.

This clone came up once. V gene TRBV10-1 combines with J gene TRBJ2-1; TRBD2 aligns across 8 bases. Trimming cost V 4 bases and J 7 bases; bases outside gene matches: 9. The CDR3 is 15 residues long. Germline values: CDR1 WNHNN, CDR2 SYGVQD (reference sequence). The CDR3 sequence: CASSVTSGANNEQFF. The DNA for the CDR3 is TGCGCCAGCAGTGTTACTAGCGGAGCGAATAATGAGCAGTTCTTC.